The T cell receptor (beta chain) described here comes from a study of blood T cell repertoires in COVID-19. The overall study: The analysed material was cDNA or gDNA that came from T cells, B-cell-depleted T cells, or PBMCs.

Sequencing was performed with immunoSEQ multiplex PCR; in TCRdb, only in-frame clones are kept and a portion is missing. The data show approximately 300,000 clones, around nine tenths seen once. The length of the CDR3 is 15 residues. CDR1 MNHEY and CDR2 SVGEGT come from the germline V gene. V lost 2 bases and J lost 3, with 12 bases in between. The rearrangement links TRBV6-2 or TRBV6-3 to TRBJ2-3; weak D call: TRBD1 (5 bases). The sample taken for sequencing was PBMCs or T cells enriched from blood (not recorded which). This receptor was identified in a woman aged 30 to 39 who had recovered from COVID-19. The CDR3 loop is CASSYDDKGTDTQYF. CDR3 coding DNA: TGTGCCAGCAGTTACGACGACAAGGGGACAGATACGCAGTATTTT.